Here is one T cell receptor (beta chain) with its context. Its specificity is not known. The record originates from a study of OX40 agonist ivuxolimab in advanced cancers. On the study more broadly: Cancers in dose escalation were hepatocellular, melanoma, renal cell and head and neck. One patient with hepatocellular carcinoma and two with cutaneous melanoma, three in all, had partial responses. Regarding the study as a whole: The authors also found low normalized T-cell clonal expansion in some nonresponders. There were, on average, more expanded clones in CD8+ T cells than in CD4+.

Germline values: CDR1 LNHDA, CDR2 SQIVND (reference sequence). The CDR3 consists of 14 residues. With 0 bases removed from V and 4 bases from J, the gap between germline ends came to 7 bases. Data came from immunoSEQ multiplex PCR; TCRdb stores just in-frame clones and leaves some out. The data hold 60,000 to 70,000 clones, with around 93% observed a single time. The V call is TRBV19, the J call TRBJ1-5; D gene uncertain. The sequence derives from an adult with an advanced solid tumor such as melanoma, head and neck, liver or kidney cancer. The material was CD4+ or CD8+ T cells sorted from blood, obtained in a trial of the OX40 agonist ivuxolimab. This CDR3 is CASSIEGSNQPQHF. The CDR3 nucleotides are TGTGCCAGTAGTATAGAGGGATCTAATCAGCCCCAGCATTTT.